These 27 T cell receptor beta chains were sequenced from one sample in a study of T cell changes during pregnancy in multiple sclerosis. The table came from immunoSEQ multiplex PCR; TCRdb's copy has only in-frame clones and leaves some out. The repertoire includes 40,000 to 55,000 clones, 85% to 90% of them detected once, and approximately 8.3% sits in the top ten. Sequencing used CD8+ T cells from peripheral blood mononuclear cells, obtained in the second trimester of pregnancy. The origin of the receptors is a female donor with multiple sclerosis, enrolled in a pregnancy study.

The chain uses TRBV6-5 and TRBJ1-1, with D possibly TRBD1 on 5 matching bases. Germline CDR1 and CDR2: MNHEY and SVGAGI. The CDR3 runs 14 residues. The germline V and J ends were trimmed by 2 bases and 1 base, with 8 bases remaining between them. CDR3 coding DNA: TGTGCCAGCAGTTACGGCAGGGCGAACACTGAAGCTTTCTTT. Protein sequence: CASSYGRANTEAFF.

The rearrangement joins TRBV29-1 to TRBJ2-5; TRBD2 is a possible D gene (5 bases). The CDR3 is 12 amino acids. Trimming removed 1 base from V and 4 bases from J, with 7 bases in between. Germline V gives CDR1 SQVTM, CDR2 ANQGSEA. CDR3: CSVEGAGETQYF. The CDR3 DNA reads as TGCAGCGTTGAAGGGGCGGGAGAGACCCAGTACTTC.

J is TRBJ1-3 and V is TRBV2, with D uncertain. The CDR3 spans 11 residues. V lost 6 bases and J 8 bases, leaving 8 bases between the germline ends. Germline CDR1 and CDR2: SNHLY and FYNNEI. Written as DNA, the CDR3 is TGTGCCAGCAGCCCAGGTTACACCATATATTTT. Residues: CASSPGYTIYF. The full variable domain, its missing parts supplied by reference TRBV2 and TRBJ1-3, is EPEVTQTPSHQVTQMGQEVILRCVPISNHLYFYWYRQILGQKVEFLVSFYNNEISEKSEIFDDQFSVERPDGSNFTLKIRSTKLEDSAMYFCASSPGYTIYFGEGSWLTVV.

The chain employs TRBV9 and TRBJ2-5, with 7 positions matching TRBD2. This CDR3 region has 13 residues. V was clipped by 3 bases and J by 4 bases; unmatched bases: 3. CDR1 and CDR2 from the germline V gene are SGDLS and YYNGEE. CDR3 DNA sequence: TGTGCCAGCAGCGCGGGGGGTGGAGAGACCCAGTACTTC. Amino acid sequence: CASSAGGGETQYF.

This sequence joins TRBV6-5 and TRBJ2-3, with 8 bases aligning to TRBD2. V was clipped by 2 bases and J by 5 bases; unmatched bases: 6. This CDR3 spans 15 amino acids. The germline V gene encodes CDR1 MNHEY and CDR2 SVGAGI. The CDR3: CASSYGGGGRDTQYF. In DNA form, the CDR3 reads TGTGCCAGCAGTTACGGGGGCGGGGGGCGAGATACGCAGTATTTT.

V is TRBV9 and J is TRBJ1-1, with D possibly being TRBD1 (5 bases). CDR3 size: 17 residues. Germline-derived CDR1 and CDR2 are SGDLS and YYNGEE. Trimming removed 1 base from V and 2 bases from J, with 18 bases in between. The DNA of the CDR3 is TGTGCCAGCAGCGTATACCCCCCGGGGGTGCGAAACACTGAAGCTTTCTTT. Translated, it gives CASSVYPPGVRNTEAFF.

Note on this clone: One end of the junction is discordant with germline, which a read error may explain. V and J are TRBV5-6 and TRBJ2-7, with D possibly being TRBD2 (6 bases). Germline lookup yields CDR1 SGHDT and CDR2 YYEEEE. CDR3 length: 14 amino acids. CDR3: CASSPPWDSGEVDF. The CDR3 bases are TGTGCCAGCAGCCCACCCTGGGACTCGGGGGAGGTTGACTTC.

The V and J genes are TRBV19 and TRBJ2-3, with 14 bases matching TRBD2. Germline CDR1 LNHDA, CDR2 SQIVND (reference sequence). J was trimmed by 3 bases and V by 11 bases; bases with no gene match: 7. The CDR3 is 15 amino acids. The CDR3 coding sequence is TGTGCCTCGACTAGCGGGGGGGCAGGTACAGATACGCAGTATTTT. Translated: CASTSGGAGTDTQYF.

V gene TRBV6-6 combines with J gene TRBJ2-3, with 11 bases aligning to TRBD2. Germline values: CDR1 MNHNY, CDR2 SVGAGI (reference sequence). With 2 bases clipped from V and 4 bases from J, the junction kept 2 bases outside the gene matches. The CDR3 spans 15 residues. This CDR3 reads CASSYVAGGPDTQYF. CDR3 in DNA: TGTGCCAGCAGTTACGTAGCGGGGGGGCCAGATACGCAGTATTTT.

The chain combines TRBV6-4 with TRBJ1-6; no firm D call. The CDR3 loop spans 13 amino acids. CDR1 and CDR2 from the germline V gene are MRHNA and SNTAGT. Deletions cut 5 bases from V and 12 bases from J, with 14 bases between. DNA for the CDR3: TGTGCCAGCAGTCCAAGCCCTTCCCAACCCCTCCACTTT. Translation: CASSPSPSQPLHF.

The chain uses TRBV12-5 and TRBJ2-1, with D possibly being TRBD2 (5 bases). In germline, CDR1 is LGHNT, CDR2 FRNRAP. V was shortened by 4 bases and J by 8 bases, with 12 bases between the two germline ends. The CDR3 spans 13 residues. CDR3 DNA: TGTGCTAGTGGTTATGGACCGGGGTATGAGCAGTTCTTC. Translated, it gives CASGYGPGYEQFF.

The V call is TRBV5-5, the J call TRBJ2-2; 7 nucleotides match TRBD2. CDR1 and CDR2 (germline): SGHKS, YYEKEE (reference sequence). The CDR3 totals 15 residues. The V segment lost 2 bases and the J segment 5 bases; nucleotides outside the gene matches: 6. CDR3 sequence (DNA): TGTGCCAGCAGCTTCCCGGGACTACAAACCGGGGAGCTGTTTTTT. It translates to CASSFPGLQTGELFF. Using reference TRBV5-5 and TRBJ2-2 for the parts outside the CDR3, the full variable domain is DAGVTQSPTHLIKTRGQQVTLRCSPISGHKSVSWYQQVLGQGPQFIFQYYEKEERGRGNFPDRFSARQFPNYSSELNVNALLLGDSALYLCASSFPGLQTGELFFGEGSRLTVL.

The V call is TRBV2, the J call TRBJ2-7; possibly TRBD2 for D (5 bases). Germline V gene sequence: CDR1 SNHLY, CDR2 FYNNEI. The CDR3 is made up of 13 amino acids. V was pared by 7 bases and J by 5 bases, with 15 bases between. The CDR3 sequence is CASKSGSSDEQYF. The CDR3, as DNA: TGTGCCAGCAAGAGTGGGAGTTCCGACGAGCAGTACTTC. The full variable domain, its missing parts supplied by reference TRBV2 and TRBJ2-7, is EPEVTQTPSHQVTQMGQEVILRCVPISNHLYFYWYRQILGQKVEFLVSFYNNEISEKSEIFDDQFSVERPDGSNFTLKIRSTKLEDSAMYFCASKSGSSDEQYFGPGTRLTVT.

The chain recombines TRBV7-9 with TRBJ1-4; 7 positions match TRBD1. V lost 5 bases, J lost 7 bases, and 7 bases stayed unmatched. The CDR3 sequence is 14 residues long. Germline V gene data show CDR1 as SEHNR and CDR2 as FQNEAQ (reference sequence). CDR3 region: CASSDRVDAEKLFF. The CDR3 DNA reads TGTGCCAGCAGCGACAGGGTGGATGCTGAAAAACTGTTTTTT.

The CDR3 coding sequence is TGTGCCAGCAGGGGGGGGACAGGGGAGACCGGGGAGCTGTTTTTT. It translates to CASRGGTGETGELFF. The V and J genes are TRBV6-1 and TRBJ2-2; 10 bases fit TRBD1. Trimming at V came to 6 bases and at J to 5 bases, leaving 6 bases not matched to a gene. This CDR3 contains 15 residues. CDR1 MNHNS and CDR2 SASEGT come from the germline V gene.

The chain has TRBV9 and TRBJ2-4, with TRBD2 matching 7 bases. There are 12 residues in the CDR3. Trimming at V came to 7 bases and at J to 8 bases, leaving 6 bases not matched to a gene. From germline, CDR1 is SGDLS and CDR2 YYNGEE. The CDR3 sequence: CASGGGGDIQYF. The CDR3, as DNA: TGTGCCAGCGGGGGGGGTGGGGACATTCAGTACTTC. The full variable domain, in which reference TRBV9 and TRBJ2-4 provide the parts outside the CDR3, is DSGVTQTPKHLITATGQRVTLRCSPRSGDLSVYWYQQSLDQGLQFLIQYYNGEERAKGNILERFSAQQFPDLHSELNLSSLELGDSALYFCASGGGGDIQYFGAGTRLSVL.

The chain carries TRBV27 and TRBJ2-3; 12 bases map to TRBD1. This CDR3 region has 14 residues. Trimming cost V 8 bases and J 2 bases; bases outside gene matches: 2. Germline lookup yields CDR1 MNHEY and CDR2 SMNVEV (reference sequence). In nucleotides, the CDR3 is TGTGCCAGCCTGGGACAGGGGGCCACAGATACGCAGTATTTT. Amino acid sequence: CASLGQGATDTQYF.

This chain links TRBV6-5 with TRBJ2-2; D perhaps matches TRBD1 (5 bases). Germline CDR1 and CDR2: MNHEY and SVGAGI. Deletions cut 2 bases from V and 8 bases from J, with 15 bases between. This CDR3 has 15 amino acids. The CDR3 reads CASSYGSGFQGELFF. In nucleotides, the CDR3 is TGTGCCAGCAGTTACGGATCAGGGTTTCAAGGGGAGCTGTTTTTT.

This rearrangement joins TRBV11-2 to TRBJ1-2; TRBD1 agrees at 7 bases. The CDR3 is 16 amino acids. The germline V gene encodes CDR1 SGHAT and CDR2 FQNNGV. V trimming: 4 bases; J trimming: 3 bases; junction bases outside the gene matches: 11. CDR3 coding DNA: TGTGCCAGCAGCTCACCGAAGGGGGCAGATGACTATGGCTACACCTTC. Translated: CASSSPKGADDYGYTF.

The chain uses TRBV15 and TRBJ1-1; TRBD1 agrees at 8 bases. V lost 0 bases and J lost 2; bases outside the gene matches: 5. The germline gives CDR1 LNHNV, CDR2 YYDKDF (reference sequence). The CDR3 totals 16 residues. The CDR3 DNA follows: TGTGCCACCAGCAGAGATCAGGGGGCGATTAACACTGAAGCTTTCTTT. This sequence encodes CATSRDQGAINTEAFF.

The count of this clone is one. The CDR3 spells CASSLPGQGNEKLFF. The DNA for the CDR3 is TGTGCCAGCAGCTTGCCGGGACAGGGGAATGAAAAACTGTTTTTT. The chain is built from TRBV7-2 and TRBJ1-4; 10 positions agree with TRBD1. The V gene end was trimmed by 3 bases and the J gene end by 5 bases; junction bases not matched to a gene: 3. Germline CDR1 is SGHTA and CDR2 is FQGNSA. This CDR3 has 15 amino acids.

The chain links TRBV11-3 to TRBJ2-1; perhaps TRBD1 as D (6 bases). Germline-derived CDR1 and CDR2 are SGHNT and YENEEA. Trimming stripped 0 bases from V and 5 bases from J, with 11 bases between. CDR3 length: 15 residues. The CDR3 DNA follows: TGTGCCAGCAGCTTAGAAGCCCAGGGGAACAATGAGCAGTTCTTC. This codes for CASSLEAQGNNEQFF.

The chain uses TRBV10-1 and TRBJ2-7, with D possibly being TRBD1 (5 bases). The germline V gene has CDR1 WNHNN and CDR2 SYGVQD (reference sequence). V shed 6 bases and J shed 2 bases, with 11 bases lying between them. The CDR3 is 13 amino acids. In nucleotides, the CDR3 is TGCGCCAGCAGCCCTCCAGGGACCTACGAGCAGTACTTC. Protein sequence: CASSPPGTYEQYF.

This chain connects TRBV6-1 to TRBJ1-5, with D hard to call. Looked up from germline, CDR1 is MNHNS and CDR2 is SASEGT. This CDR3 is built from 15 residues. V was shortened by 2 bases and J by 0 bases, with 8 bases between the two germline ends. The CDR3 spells CASSELGGSNQPQHF. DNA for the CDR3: TGTGCCAGCAGTGAACTGGGAGGTAGCAATCAGCCCCAGCATTTT.

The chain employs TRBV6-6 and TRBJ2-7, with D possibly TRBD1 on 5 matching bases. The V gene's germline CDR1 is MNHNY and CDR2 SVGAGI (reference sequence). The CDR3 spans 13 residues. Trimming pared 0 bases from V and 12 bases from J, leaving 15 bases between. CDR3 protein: CASSYSPTGAPYF. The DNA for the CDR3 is TGTGCCAGCAGTTACTCCCCCACAGGCGCCCCGTACTTC.

CDR3 residues: CAGTSDYNEQFF. CDR3 DNA sequence: TGTGCCGGGACTAGCGACTACAATGAGCAGTTCTTC. The V and J genes are TRBV2 and TRBJ2-1, with TRBD2 identical over 10 bases. This CDR3 is 12 amino acids long. CDR1 SNHLY and CDR2 FYNNEI come from the germline V gene. Unmatched junction bases numbered 1, after V lost 11 bases and J lost 3 bases.

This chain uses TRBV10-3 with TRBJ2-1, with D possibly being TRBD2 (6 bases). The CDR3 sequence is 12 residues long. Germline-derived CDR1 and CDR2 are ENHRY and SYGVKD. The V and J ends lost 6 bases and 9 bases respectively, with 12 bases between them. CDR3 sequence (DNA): TGTGCCATCAGCCTAGGGGAGGCTGAGCAGTTCTTC. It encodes CAISLGEAEQFF.